The clone carrying this TCR beta chain has at least ten counts. This specimen belongs to a study of T cells of healthy individuals. TCRdb used MiXCR to reprocess the 5' RACE reads, holding one entry per CDR3 protein. Counted here are about 41,000 distinct CDR3 sequences, roughly 4.3% occurring once; the ten biggest clones make up more than 8%. Germline trimming cut 4 bases from V and 4 bases from J; bases unmatched to any gene: 7. This CDR3 contains 15 residues. Germline V gene sequence: CDR1 SGHRS, CDR2 YFSETQ. This clonotype was obtained from a human donor in good health. The J gene is TRBJ2-1, the V gene TRBV5-1; 8 bases map to TRBD2. The DNA for the CDR3 is TGCGCCAGCAGCCCCCGGGGGGGGAAGTACAATGAGCAGTTCTTC. The encoded protein is CASSPRGGKYNEQFF. Full variable domain (outside the CDR3, taken from reference TRBV5-1 and TRBJ2-1): KAGVTQTPRYLIKTRGQQVTLSCSPISGHRSVSWYQQTPGQGLQFLFEYFSETQRNKGNFPGRFSGRQFSNSRSEMNVSTLELGDSALYLCASSPRGGKYNEQFFGPGTRLTVL.